The entry below gives a single T cell receptor (beta chain) sequence along with its context. Authors' analysis steps: Estimation of nucleated cell counts was performed using reference gene primer amplification. Profiled with immunoSEQ multiplex PCR; TCRdb holds only in-frame clones, not every one. The V and J calls and clone size are taken from that table; D and trimming were inferred from the DNA. The sample has roughly 160,000 clones; about 86% are singletons. This record belongs to a study of blood T cell repertoires in COVID-19. Per germline, CDR1 MNHEY and CDR2 SVGAGI. The V and J ends lost 6 bases and 7 bases respectively, with 12 bases between them. The CDR3 runs 13 residues.

The sequenced material came from peripheral blood. The chain joins TRBV6-5 to TRBJ2-2, with D perhaps matching TRBD1 (5 bases). The receptor was derived from a man between 50 and 59 years old with active or convalescent COVID-19. The CDR3 coding sequence is TGTGCCAGCAGCACTGACAGATACGGGGAGCTGTTTTTT. Its translation is CASSTDRYGELFF.